Each of the 18 T cell receptor beta chains below was sequenced from the same sample in a study of identical twins. MiXCR, applied by TCRdb to the 5' RACE reads, yields one record per CDR3 protein. The table lists 700,000 or so distinct CDR3 sequences, approximately 21% of them singletons. These data also featured in a second study, about T cells expressing NK-cell markers.

Material: PBMCs. Receptors originate from a woman between 18 and 30 years old in good health.

The chain joins TRBV5-6 to TRBJ2-3; possibly TRBD1 or TRBD2 for D (5 bases each). The V gene lost 4 bases and the J gene lost 5 bases, with 8 bases spanning the gap. This CDR3 has 12 residues. CDR1 is SGHDT, CDR2 YYEEEE, per germline. CDR3 bases: TGTGCCAGCAGCCGAGGGGTAGATACGCAGTATTTT. Translated, it gives CASSRGVDTQYF.

Only a few counts were recorded for this clonotype. The chain has TRBV12-3 or TRBV12-4 and TRBJ1-5, with D tentatively TRBD1 (5 bases). This CDR3 spans 14 amino acids. V lost 3 bases and J lost 6, with 12 bases in between. CDR3 nucleotide sequence: TGTGCCAGCAGTTTGGGGGGGATGGGTCAGCCCCAGCATTTT. This translates into CASSLGGMGQPQHF.

This clonotype was counted only a few times. The chain couples TRBV7-9 to TRBJ2-3, with D tentatively TRBD1 (6 bases). Germline CDR1 SEHNR, CDR2 FQNEAQ (reference sequence). This CDR3 comprises 13 residues. V shed 3 bases and J shed 4 bases, with 8 bases lying between them. The CDR3 nucleotides are TGTGCCAGCAGCTTGACAGGTCCAGATACGCAGTATTTT. This encodes CASSLTGPDTQYF.

To note about this clonotype: This may stem from a read error, because a much larger clone lies one nucleotide away. The J gene is TRBJ2-2, the V gene TRBV20-1; D is uncertain. Trimming removed 1 base from V and 6 bases from J, with 3 bases in between. Germline V lookup: CDR1 DFQATT, CDR2 SNEGSKA (reference sequence). CDR3 length equals 11 residues. The CDR3, as DNA: TGCAGTGCTAGAGCTGCCGGGGAGCTGTTTTTT. Amino acids: CSARAAGELFF.

This clonotype was picked up a small number of times. This chain links TRBV12-3 or TRBV12-4 with TRBJ2-1, with TRBD1 identical over 7 bases. V shed 7 bases and J 8 bases; nucleotides not matched to a gene: 20. This CDR3 is built from 17 residues. CDR3: CASKPTPTGSDSHEQFF. CDR3 nucleotide sequence: TGTGCCAGCAAACCCACCCCGACAGGGTCTGATAGCCATGAGCAGTTCTTC.

J is TRBJ2-7 and V is TRBV4-3; either TRBD1 or TRBD2 may supply D (5 bases each). Deletions cut 1 base from V and 9 bases from J, with 10 bases between. The CDR3 totals 12 residues. Germline V gene lookup returns CDR1 LGHNA and CDR2 YSLEER. Here the CDR3 DNA reads TGCGCCAGCAGCCAAGTGAAGGGGAGGCAGTACTTC. Translation: CASSQVKGRQYF.

This clonotype was observed many times. The V and J genes are TRBV29-1 and TRBJ2-5, with TRBD1 matching 8 bases. Unmatched junction bases numbered 4, after V lost 7 bases and J lost 0 bases. In germline, CDR1 is SQVTM, CDR2 ANQGSEA. CDR3 size: 13 residues. CDR3 DNA sequence: TGCAGCGCCGACAGGGGCTACCAAGAGACCCAGTACTTC. This encodes CSADRGYQETQYF.

The chain joins TRBV5-1 to TRBJ2-4, with D uncertain. The length of the CDR3 is 14 residues. With 4 bases removed from V and 0 bases from J, the gap between germline ends came to 8 bases. Germline V CDR1 and CDR2: SGHRS, YFSETQ. The CDR3 sequence: CASSPTVAKNIQYF. The CDR3 DNA sequence: TGCGCCAGCAGCCCCACAGTAGCCAAAAACATTCAGTACTTC.

This clonotype was seen once. The genes are TRBV15 and TRBJ2-5, with D maybe TRBD1 (5 bases). The CDR3 runs to 16 residues. V shed 2 bases and J shed 5 bases, with 18 bases lying between them. From germline, CDR1 is LNHNV and CDR2 YYDKDF (reference sequence). CDR3 sequence (DNA): TGTGCCACCAGCAGACCGTCTGGGGCAATAGGGGAGACCCAGTACTTC. Amino acids: CATSRPSGAIGETQYF.

This clonotype was counted only a few times. The V and J genes are TRBV20-1 and TRBJ2-7, with D possibly matching TRBD1 (6 bases). V was trimmed by 4 bases and J by 2 bases, leaving 18 bases between them. Germline CDR1 is DFQATT and CDR2 is SNEGSKA (reference sequence). The CDR3 spans 15 residues. In nucleotides, the CDR3 is TGCAGTGCTAAAGACAGGCGGCAAACTACCTACGAGCAGTACTTC. As protein: CSAKDRRQTTYEQYF.

The chain carries TRBV20-1 and TRBJ2-7; 8 bases align to TRBD1. CDR3 length equals 15 residues. CDR1 is DFQATT, CDR2 SNEGSKA, per germline (reference sequence). Germline trimming cut 6 bases from V and 3 bases from J; bases unmatched to any gene: 13. CDR3 DNA: TGCAGTGCGAGCACCCCCGGGACAGGAGACTACGAGCAGTACTTC. Its protein product is CSASTPGTGDYEQYF.

The chain is built from TRBV20-1 and TRBJ2-1; 9 bases align to TRBD2. V lost 3 bases to trimming and J lost 3 bases; unmatched junction nucleotides: 3. The germline gives CDR1 DFQATT, CDR2 SNEGSKA (reference sequence). The CDR3 sequence is 14 residues long. CDR3 amino acids: CSARAREGYNEQFF. CDR3 DNA: TGCAGTGCTAGGGCGCGGGAGGGCTACAATGAGCAGTTCTTC.

The sample holds a few counts of this clonotype. The chain carries TRBV12-3 or TRBV12-4 and TRBJ2-3, with no clear D. The CDR3 has 14 amino acids. Trimming took 6 bases from V and 0 from J, leaving 10 bases between them. CDR3 region: CASRLIGSTDTQYF. The CDR3 nucleotides are TGTGCCAGCAGACTTATCGGTAGCACAGATACGCAGTATTTT.

This clonotype was observed a handful of times. The chain employs TRBV6-2 or TRBV6-3 and TRBJ2-7; D is ambiguous. This CDR3 is built from 14 residues. The V gene lost 7 bases and the J gene lost 0 bases, with 13 bases spanning the gap. In germline, CDR1 is MNHEY, CDR2 SVGEGT. In DNA, the CDR3 is TGTGCCAGCATGGGATTCCCCATCTCCTACGAGCAGTACTTC. Translated: CASMGFPISYEQYF.

In its sample, this clonotype was seen a few times. This rearrangement joins TRBV27 to TRBJ2-7; TRBD1 aligns across 12 bases. V shed 7 bases and J 4 bases; nucleotides not matched to a gene: 17. CDR3 length: 18 residues. Germline CDR1 reads MNHEY; CDR2 reads SMNVEV (reference sequence). This chain's CDR3 is CASNPSPSGTGGRYEQYF. The CDR3 region has the DNA TGTGCCAGCAACCCTTCACCCTCCGGGACAGGGGGCAGGTACGAGCAGTACTTC.

Worth noting for this clonotype: Given a much more abundant clone one base away, this may be a read error. The chain joins TRBV20-1 to TRBJ2-7; D remains unclear. CDR3 size: 14 residues. The germline CDR1 and CDR2 sequences are DFQATT and SNEGSKA (reference sequence). CDR3 in DNA: TGCTGTGCTAGAGGACCGAGGAAAGACTACGAGCAGTACTTC. This gives the protein CCARGPRKDYEQYF.

This clonotype has a handful of counts. The rearrangement joins TRBV9 to TRBJ2-1; 13 nucleotides line up with TRBD2. The CDR3 runs to 17 residues. CDR1 and CDR2 (germline): SGDLS, YYNGEE. Trimming removed 2 bases from V and 5 bases from J; junction bases left unmatched: 7. DNA for the CDR3: TGTGCCAGCAGCGTGGACGGGACTAGCGGGGCCCACAATGAGCAGTTCTTC. Translated: CASSVDGTSGAHNEQFF.

The rearrangement uses TRBV20-1 and TRBJ2-1; a possible D gene is TRBD1 (5 bases). This CDR3 region has 13 residues. The germline V and J ends were trimmed by 0 bases and 9 bases, with 12 bases remaining between them. Germline CDR1 is DFQATT and CDR2 is SNEGSKA (reference sequence). The CDR3 DNA sequence: TGCAGTGCTAGAGACTCTGGGGCGGCTGAGCAGTTCTTC. Translation: CSARDSGAAEQFF.